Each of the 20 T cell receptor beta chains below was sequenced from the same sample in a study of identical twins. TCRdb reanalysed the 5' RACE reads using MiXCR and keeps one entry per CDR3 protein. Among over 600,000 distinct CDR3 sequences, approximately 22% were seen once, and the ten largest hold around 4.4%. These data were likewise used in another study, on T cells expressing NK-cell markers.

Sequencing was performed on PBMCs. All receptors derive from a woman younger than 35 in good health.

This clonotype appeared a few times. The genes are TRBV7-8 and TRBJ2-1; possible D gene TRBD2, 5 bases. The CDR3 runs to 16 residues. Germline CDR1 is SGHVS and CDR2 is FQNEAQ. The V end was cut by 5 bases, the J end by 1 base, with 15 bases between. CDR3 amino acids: CASSPHRGISYNEQFF. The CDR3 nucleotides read TGTGCCAGCAGCCCCCACCGGGGAATATCCTACAATGAGCAGTTCTTC. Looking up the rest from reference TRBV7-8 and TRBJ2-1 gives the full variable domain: GAGVSQSPRYKVAKRGQDVALRCDPISGHVSLFWYQQALGQGPEFLTYFQNEAQLDKSGLPSDRFFAERPEGSVSTLKIQRTQQEDSAVYLCASSPHRGISYNEQFFGPGTRLTVL.

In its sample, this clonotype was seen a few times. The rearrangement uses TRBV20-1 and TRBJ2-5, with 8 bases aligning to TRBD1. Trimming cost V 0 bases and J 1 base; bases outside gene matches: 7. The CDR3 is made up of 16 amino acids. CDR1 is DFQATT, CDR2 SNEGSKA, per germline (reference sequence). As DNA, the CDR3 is TGCAGTGCTAGAGATTTGGCGGACAGGGCCCAAGAGACCCAGTACTTC. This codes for CSARDLADRAQETQYF.

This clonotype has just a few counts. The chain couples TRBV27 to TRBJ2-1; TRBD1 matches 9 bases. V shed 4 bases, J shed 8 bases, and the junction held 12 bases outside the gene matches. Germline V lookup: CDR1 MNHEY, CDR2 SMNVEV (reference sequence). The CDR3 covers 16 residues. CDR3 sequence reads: CASSWLAGTGYHEQFF. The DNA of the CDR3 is TGTGCCAGCAGTTGGCTGGCTGGGACAGGGTACCATGAGCAGTTCTTC.

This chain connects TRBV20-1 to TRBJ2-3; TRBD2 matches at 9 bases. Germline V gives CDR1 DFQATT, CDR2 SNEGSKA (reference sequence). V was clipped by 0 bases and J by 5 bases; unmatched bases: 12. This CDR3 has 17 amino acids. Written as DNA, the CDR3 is TGCAGTGCTAGAGATTTACTTGGCGGGGGGGGAAGAGATACGCAGTATTTT. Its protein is CSARDLLGGGGRDTQYF.

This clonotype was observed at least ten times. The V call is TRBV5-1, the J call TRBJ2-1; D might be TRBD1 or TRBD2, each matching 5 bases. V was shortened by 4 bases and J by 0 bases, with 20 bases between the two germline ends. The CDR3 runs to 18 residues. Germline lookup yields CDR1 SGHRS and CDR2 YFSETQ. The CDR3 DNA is TGCGCCAGCAGCCGTCTTACCATTTCAGGGAGCTCCTACAATGAGCAGTTCTTC. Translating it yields CASSRLTISGSSYNEQFF.

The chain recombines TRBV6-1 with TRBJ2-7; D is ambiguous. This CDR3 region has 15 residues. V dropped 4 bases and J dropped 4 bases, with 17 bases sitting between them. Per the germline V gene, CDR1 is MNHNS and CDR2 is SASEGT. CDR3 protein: CASSATLGPHYEQYF. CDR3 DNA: TGTGCCAGCAGTGCTACCCTCGGGCCTCATTACGAGCAGTACTTC.

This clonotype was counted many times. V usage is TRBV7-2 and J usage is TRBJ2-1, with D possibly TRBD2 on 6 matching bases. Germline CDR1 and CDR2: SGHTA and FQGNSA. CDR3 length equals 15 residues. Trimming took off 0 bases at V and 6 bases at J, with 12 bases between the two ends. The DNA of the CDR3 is TGTGCCAGCAGCTTAGCGGCGGCTAGCGCCAATGAGCAGTTCTTC. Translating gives CASSLAAASANEQFF.

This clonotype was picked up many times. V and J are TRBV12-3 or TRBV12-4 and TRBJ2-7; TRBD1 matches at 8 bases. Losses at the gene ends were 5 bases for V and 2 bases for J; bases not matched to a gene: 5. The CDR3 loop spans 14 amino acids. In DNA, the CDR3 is TGTGCCAGCAGTCCTCGGGACAGGCCCTACGAGCAGTACTTC. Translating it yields CASSPRDRPYEQYF.

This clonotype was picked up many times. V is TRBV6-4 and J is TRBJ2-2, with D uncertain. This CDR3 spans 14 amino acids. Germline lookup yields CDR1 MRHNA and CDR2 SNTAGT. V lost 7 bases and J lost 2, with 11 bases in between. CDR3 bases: TGTGCCAGCAAAAATCTACCAAACACCGGGGAGCTGTTTTTT. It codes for CASKNLPNTGELFF.

CDR3 amino acids: CASSRGTGNDSPLHF. The CDR3 DNA reads as TGTGCCAGCAGCCGGGGGACAGGGAATGATTCACCCCTCCACTTT. J is TRBJ1-6 and V is TRBV3-1, with TRBD1 identical over 9 bases. Per the germline V gene, CDR1 is LGHDT and CDR2 is YNNKEL (reference sequence). The CDR3 is made up of 15 amino acids. V shed 4 bases, J shed 8 bases, and the junction held 6 bases outside the gene matches.

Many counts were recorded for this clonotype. CDR3 loop: CASSYPSTSNEKLFF. The DNA of the CDR3 is TGTGCCAGCAGCTACCCTTCGACCTCCAATGAAAAACTGTTTTTT. The chain joins TRBV7-9 to TRBJ1-4; D is unresolved. This CDR3 comprises 15 residues. Germline CDR1 and CDR2: SEHNR and FQNEAQ (reference sequence). The V end lost 4 bases, the J end lost 5 bases, and 14 bases lay between the germline ends.

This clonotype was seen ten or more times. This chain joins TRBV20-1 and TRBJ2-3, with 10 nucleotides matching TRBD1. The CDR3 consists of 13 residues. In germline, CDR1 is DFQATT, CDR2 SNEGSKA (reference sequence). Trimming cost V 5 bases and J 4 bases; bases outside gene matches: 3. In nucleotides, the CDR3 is TGCAGTGCTCGGGACAGGGGCGCAGATACGCAGTATTTT. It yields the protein CSARDRGADTQYF.

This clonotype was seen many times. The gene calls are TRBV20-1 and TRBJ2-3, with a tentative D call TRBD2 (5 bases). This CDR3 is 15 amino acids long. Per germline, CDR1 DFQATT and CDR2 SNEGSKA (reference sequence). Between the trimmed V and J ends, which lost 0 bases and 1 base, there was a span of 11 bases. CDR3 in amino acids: CSARDEGRGTDTQYF. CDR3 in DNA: TGCAGTGCTAGAGATGAGGGTAGGGGCACAGATACGCAGTATTTT.

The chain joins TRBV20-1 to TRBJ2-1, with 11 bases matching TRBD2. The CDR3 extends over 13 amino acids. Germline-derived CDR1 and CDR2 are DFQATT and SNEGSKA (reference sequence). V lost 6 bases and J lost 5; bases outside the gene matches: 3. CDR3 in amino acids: CSAMGLADNEQFF. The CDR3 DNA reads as TGCAGTGCGATGGGACTAGCGGACAATGAGCAGTTCTTC.

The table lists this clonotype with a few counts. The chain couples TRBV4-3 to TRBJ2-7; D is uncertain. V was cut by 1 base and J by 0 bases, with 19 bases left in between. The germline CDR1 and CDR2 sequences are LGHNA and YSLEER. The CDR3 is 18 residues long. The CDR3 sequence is CASSQVLGIASYSYEQYF. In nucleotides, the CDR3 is TGCGCCAGCAGCCAAGTGTTGGGTATAGCCTCGTACTCCTACGAGCAGTACTTC.

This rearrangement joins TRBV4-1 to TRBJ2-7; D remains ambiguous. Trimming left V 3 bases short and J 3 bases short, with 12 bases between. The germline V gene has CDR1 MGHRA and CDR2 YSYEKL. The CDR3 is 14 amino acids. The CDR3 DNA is TGCGCCAGCAGCCAGGGTCGTTTGGGCTACGAGCAGTACTTC. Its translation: CASSQGRLGYEQYF.

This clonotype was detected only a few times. CDR3 bases: TGTGCCAGCAGTTTTGGTACAGGACTAGCGGATGTCCAAGAGACCCAGTACTTC. Its protein is CASSFGTGLADVQETQYF. The chain carries TRBV27 and TRBJ2-5; 10 nucleotides align to TRBD2. J gave up 1 base and V 3 bases, and 11 bases lay outside the gene matches. The CDR3 runs to 18 residues. Germline V gene lookup returns CDR1 MNHEY and CDR2 SMNVEV (reference sequence).

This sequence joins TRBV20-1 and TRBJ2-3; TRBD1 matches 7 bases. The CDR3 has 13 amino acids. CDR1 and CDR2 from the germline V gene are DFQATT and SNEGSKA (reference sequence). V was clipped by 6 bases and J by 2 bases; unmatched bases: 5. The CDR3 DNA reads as TGCAGTGCGTATGACAGGGACACAGATACGCAGTATTTT. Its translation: CSAYDRDTDTQYF.

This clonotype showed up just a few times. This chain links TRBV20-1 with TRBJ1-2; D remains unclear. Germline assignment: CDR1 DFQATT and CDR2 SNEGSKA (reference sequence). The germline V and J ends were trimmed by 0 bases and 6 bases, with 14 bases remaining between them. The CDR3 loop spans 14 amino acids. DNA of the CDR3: TGCAGTGCTAGAGATCGCAGAAAATGGGATGGCTACACCTTC. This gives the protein CSARDRRKWDGYTF.

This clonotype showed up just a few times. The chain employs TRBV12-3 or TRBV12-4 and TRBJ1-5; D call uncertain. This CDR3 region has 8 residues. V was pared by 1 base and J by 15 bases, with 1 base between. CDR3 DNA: TGTGCCAGCAGTTTAGGGCATTTT. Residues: CASSLGHF.